The clone carrying this T cell receptor beta chain was counted between two and nine times. Antigen unknown. This entry belongs to a study of cytomegalovirus exposure and HLA in healthy donors. General study findings and limits: It was confirmed in vitro that a few of the CMV-associated chains were specific for CMV antigens. It was reportedly the case that the classifier diagnosed cytomegalovirus status with high specificity and sensitivity. In the 120 validation repertoires, about 94% of cluster scores exceeded 0, per a later analysis. The listing of 150 to 200 TCR beta chains classed them as cytomegalovirus-associated.

Germline CDR1 SGHRS, CDR2 YFSETQ. Trimming shortened V by 4 bases and J by 7 bases, and 17 bases separated the two germline ends. This CDR3 spans 15 amino acids. Using immunoSEQ multiplex PCR, the repertoire was profiled, and TCRdb retains in-frame clones only, with some absent. The repertoire holds 120,000 or so clones, approximately 91% seen once, with roughly 2% in the top ten. Source material: PBMCs. The clonotype comes from a woman aged 18-30 years in good health and CMV-seronegative. The rearrangement uses TRBV5-1 and TRBJ1-4; tentatively, D is TRBD1 (5 bases). The CDR3 DNA is TGCGCCAGCAGCCCCACGGGGGGAAGAGGTGAAAAACTGTTTTTT. Residues: CASSPTGGRGEKLFF.